A single sample gave rise to the 21 T cell receptor beta chains below, sequenced in a study of blood T cell repertoires in COVID-19. Here immunoSEQ multiplex PCR was the method, and the copy in TCRdb shows in-frame clones only, minus some. Of roughly 190,000 clones in the sample, 82% were seen once. The material sequenced was peripheral blood. The receptors originated from a woman aged 55 to 70 with COVID-19, enrolled during active disease.

This clone appeared once. The V and J genes are TRBV5-1 and TRBJ2-5, with 7 positions matching TRBD2. The V gene end was trimmed by 0 bases and the J gene end by 0 bases; junction bases not matched to a gene: 8. The germline V gene has CDR1 SGHRS and CDR2 YFSETQ. CDR3 size: 17 residues. The CDR3: CASSLVPSGEYQETQYF. In nucleotides, the CDR3 is TGCGCCAGCAGCTTGGTCCCTAGCGGAGAGTACCAAGAGACCCAGTACTTC.

V and J are TRBV5-8 and TRBJ2-2; D may be TRBD1 (5 bases). From germline, CDR1 is SGHTS and CDR2 YDEGEE. Deletions cut 1 base from V and 4 bases from J, with 11 bases between. The CDR3 consists of 15 residues. CDR3 coding DNA: TGTGCCAGCAGCTTGTTGGGGCTAGGCACCGGGGAGCTGTTTTTT. Its translation is CASSLLGLGTGELFF.

V usage is TRBV2 and J usage is TRBJ1-5; perhaps TRBD1 as D (6 bases). CDR1 and CDR2 from the germline V gene are SNHLY and FYNNEI. The CDR3 is 15 amino acids. Trimming removed 5 bases at V and 5 bases at J, with 16 bases between. The CDR3 is CASSLSRGLDQPQHF. In nucleotides, the CDR3 is TGTGCCAGCAGTCTGAGCAGGGGTTTGGATCAGCCCCAGCATTTT.

The chain recombines TRBV7-2 with TRBJ1-1; possible D gene TRBD1, 5 bases. Germline CDR1 reads SGHTA; CDR2 reads FQGNSA. There are 15 residues in the CDR3. V lost 2 bases and J 3 bases, leaving 13 bases between the germline ends. The CDR3 loop is CASSLIRLRDTEAFF. The CDR3 DNA follows: TGTGCCAGCAGCTTAATACGCCTCAGGGACACTGAAGCTTTCTTT.

V is TRBV12-3 or TRBV12-4 and J is TRBJ1-2, with 7 positions matching TRBD1. The CDR3 sequence is 13 residues long. J gave up 7 bases and V 6 bases, and 8 bases lay outside the gene matches. Here the CDR3 reads CASSQGVMIGYTF. The CDR3 DNA follows: TGTGCCAGCAGCCAGGGGGTAATGATTGGCTACACCTTC.

The V call is TRBV4-1, the J call TRBJ1-2, with D tentatively TRBD1 (6 bases). The CDR3 spans 15 residues. The ends were cut back, 4 bases at V and 4 bases at J, with 16 bases in the middle. Germline V gives CDR1 MGHRA, CDR2 YSYEKL. The DNA for the CDR3 is TGCGCCAGCAGCCGCGGACAGACTGAAGCCTATGGCTACACCTTC. Amino acid sequence: CASSRGQTEAYGYTF.

This clone showed up just once. The chain is built from TRBV19 and TRBJ2-7; 7 nucleotides match TRBD1. Germline V CDR1 and CDR2: LNHDA, SQIVND (reference sequence). After removal of 7 bases from V and 4 bases from J, the junction contained 10 bases not matched to a gene. CDR3 length equals 14 residues. The DNA for the CDR3 is TGTGCCAGTAAATCCACAGGGGAATTGTACGAGCAGTACTTC. Its translation: CASKSTGELYEQYF.

V and J are TRBV4-1 and TRBJ2-5; 8 bases map to TRBD2. Trimming cost V 4 bases and J 5 bases; bases outside gene matches: 9. The CDR3 has 15 residues. CDR1 and CDR2 (germline): MGHRA, YSYEKL. As DNA, the CDR3 is TGCGCCAGCAGCCTAGTCCAACCTAGCGGGGAGACCCAGTACTTC. Translated, it gives CASSLVQPSGETQYF.

V and J are TRBV4-1 and TRBJ2-1, with D possibly TRBD1 on 5 matching bases. Germline CDR1 MGHRA, CDR2 YSYEKL. This CDR3 region has 18 residues. The V and J ends lost 0 bases and 6 bases respectively, with 21 bases between them. The CDR3 reads CASSQDIPTGRLFNEQFF. As DNA, the CDR3 is TGCGCCAGCAGCCAAGATATACCTACAGGACGGCTTTTCAATGAGCAGTTCTTC.

The chain links TRBV6-5 to TRBJ2-7; TRBD1 matches at 10 bases. The CDR3 length is 15 residues. Germline V lookup: CDR1 MNHEY, CDR2 SVGAGI. V dropped 7 bases and J dropped 0; count of bases not matched to a gene: 6. The CDR3 bases are TGTGCCAGCACCTCGACAGGGGGCGCCTCCTACGAGCAGTACTTC. It yields the protein CASTSTGGASYEQYF.

The J gene is TRBJ2-5, the V gene TRBV19, with TRBD1 identical over 8 bases. The CDR3 loop spans 14 amino acids. Germline CDR1 and CDR2: LNHDA and SQIVND (reference sequence). The trim removed 6 bases at V and 5 bases at J, leaving 8 bases unmatched. CDR3 sequence reads: CASRQSTGGETQYF. CDR3 nucleotides: TGTGCCAGTAGGCAGTCCACAGGGGGGGAGACCCAGTACTTC.

V gene TRBV20-1 combines with J gene TRBJ2-5; D is unresolved. V was shortened by 5 bases and J by 5 bases, with 6 bases between the two germline ends. This CDR3 has 10 amino acids. Germline values: CDR1 DFQATT, CDR2 SNEGSKA (reference sequence). The CDR3 nucleotides are TGCAGTGCTCTCCTGGAGACCCAGTACTTC. Its translation: CSALLETQYF.

In this sample, this clone turned up once. The rearrangement joins TRBV7-8 to TRBJ2-5; a possible D gene is TRBD1 (5 bases). The CDR3 runs to 14 residues. The V and J ends lost 1 base and 4 bases respectively, with 10 bases between them. Germline assignment: CDR1 SGHVS and CDR2 FQNEAQ. The CDR3 DNA sequence: TGTGCCAGCAGCTTAGACTCAAGGGGAGAGACCCAGTACTTC. Translation gives CASSLDSRGETQYF.

This clone was observed a handful of times. The chain recombines TRBV29-1 with TRBJ2-3, with 7 bases aligning to TRBD1. J was trimmed by 5 bases and V by 3 bases; bases with no gene match: 11. The CDR3 consists of 15 residues. Per the germline V gene, CDR1 is SQVTM and CDR2 is ANQGSEA. CDR3 region: CSVDSGTESGDTQYF. The CDR3 DNA reads TGCAGCGTTGATTCCGGGACAGAGAGTGGAGATACGCAGTATTTT.

The chain links TRBV5-5 to TRBJ1-2; D is unresolved. Trimming removed 1 base at V and 2 bases at J, with 12 bases between. The germline V gene encodes CDR1 SGHKS and CDR2 YYEKEE (reference sequence). CDR3 length: 15 amino acids. CDR3 loop: CASSLSSLQNYGYTF. For the CDR3, the DNA is TGTGCCAGCAGCTTGAGTAGCCTCCAGAACTATGGCTACACCTTC.

This clone came up once. The CDR3 DNA reads as TGTGCCAGCCCCCCCAGGGCTCGCGGGAACACTGAAGCTTTCTTT. Protein product: CASPPRARGNTEAFF. The gene calls are TRBV28 and TRBJ1-1; perhaps TRBD1 as D (5 bases). This CDR3 spans 15 amino acids. Germline V gives CDR1 MDHEN, CDR2 SYDVKM. The germline V and J ends were trimmed by 8 bases and 1 base, with 17 bases remaining between them.

The genes are TRBV6-2 or TRBV6-3 and TRBJ2-5; a weak D match, TRBD1 (7 bases). In germline, CDR1 is MNHEY, CDR2 SVGEGT. CDR3 length: 14 residues. V was clipped by 6 bases and J by 7 bases, with 18 bases between them. CDR3 loop: CASSFRGAEGTQYF. CDR3 DNA sequence: TGTGCCAGCAGCTTCAGGGGGGCCGAGGGGACCCAGTACTTC.

The chain uses TRBV14 and TRBJ1-1, with unresolved D. Trimming removed 2 bases at V and 10 bases at J, with 14 bases between. CDR3 length: 13 amino acids. From germline, CDR1 is SGHDN and CDR2 FVKESK. The CDR3 is CASSQSPTSTAFF. The CDR3 coding sequence is TGTGCCAGCAGCCAATCCCCTACCTCCACAGCTTTCTTT.

V gene TRBV30 combines with J gene TRBJ2-3; 8 nucleotides agree with TRBD2. Trimming cost V 3 bases and J 8 bases; bases outside gene matches: 10. This CDR3 spans 14 amino acids. Germline lookup yields CDR1 GTSNPN and CDR2 SVGIG (reference sequence). The chain's CDR3 is CAWRGLAADRTQYF. CDR3 nucleotide sequence: TGTGCCTGGAGAGGACTAGCCGCGGATCGTACGCAGTATTTT.

The chain recombines TRBV18 with TRBJ2-3, with D tentatively TRBD1 (6 bases). The germline V gene has CDR1 KGHSH and CDR2 LQKENI. V lost 5 bases, J lost 0 bases, and 18 bases lay in between. The CDR3 sequence is 17 residues long. CDR3 sequence (DNA): TGTGCCAGCTCATCGAACGCATTGGGGGCTAGCACAGATACGCAGTATTTT. Amino acids: CASSSNALGASTDTQYF.

This clone has just one count. The chain employs TRBV9 and TRBJ1-2; D may be TRBD1 (6 bases). The CDR3 has 15 residues. CDR1 and CDR2 from the germline V gene are SGDLS and YYNGEE. V lost 3 bases, J lost 0 bases, and 12 bases lay in between. This CDR3 is CASSDRTAPNYGYTF. For the CDR3, the DNA is TGTGCCAGCAGCGACCGGACAGCCCCTAACTATGGCTACACCTTC. The whole variable domain, filled in from reference TRBV9 and TRBJ1-2, reads DSGVTQTPKHLITATGQRVTLRCSPRSGDLSVYWYQQSLDQGLQFLIQYYNGEERAKGNILERFSAQQFPDLHSELNLSSLELGDSALYFCASSDRTAPNYGYTFGSGTRLTVV.